Below are 25 T cell receptor beta chains sequenced from a single sample in a study of cytomegalovirus exposure and HLA in healthy donors. PCR involved 60 Vbeta and 13 Jbeta primers. Produced via immunoSEQ multiplex PCR; TCRdb's table is partial and in-frame only. The sample lists about 130,000 clones, over 75% seen once, with around 5% in the top ten. The sample consisted of PBMCs. These receptors all stem from a man in his thirties or forties in good health and CMV-seronegative.

This chain joins TRBV5-1 and TRBJ2-7, with D perhaps TRBD1 (6 bases). CDR1 is SGHRS and CDR2 is YFSETQ in the germline V gene. With 7 bases removed from V and 2 bases from J, the gap between germline ends came to 16 bases. The CDR3 sequence is 14 residues long. DNA for the CDR3: TGCGCCAGCCGCCTTGGGGACACCACCTACGAGCAGTACTTC. Translated, it gives CASRLGDTTYEQYF.

This rearrangement joins TRBV18 to TRBJ2-5; 10 bases align to TRBD2. Per germline, CDR1 KGHSH and CDR2 LQKENI. The CDR3 loop spans 16 amino acids. Trimming removed 6 bases from V and 5 bases from J; junction bases left unmatched: 12. DNA of the CDR3: TGTGCCAGCTCCCGCGGACTAGCGGAGCTCCCCGAGACCCAGTACTTC. Translated, it gives CASSRGLAELPETQYF.

V usage is TRBV30 and J usage is TRBJ2-4; tentative D call: TRBD1 (5 bases). Germline CDR1 and CDR2: GTSNPN and SVGIG (reference sequence). The CDR3 contains 17 residues. V lost 2 bases and J 7 bases, leaving 24 bases between the germline ends. CDR3 coding DNA: TGTGCCTGGAGTCCCCGGTCAGGGTCAGTACGGGCGAACATTCAGTACTTC. Translated, it gives CAWSPRSGSVRANIQYF.

This clone was counted a few times. The J gene is TRBJ1-1, the V gene TRBV6-4; 7 positions agree with TRBD1. The CDR3 totals 12 residues. With V trimmed by 6 bases and J by 5 bases, 3 bases remained unmatched. Germline V gene sequence: CDR1 MRHNA, CDR2 SNTAGT. In nucleotides, the CDR3 is TGTGCCAGCAGGACAGGGAAGACTGAAGCTTTCTTT. It codes for CASRTGKTEAFF.

The V call is TRBV5-6, the J call TRBJ2-7, with D possibly being TRBD2 (5 bases). The germline CDR1 and CDR2 sequences are SGHDT and YYEEEE. The CDR3 length is 15 residues. Deletions cut 4 bases from V and 2 bases from J, with 16 bases between. CDR3 nucleotide sequence: TGTGCCAGCAGCATCCTTACCGGGGTCACCTACGAGCAGTACTTC. It encodes CASSILTGVTYEQYF.

The genes are TRBV28 and TRBJ2-1, with unresolved D. The V gene lost 3 bases and the J gene lost 8 bases, with 5 bases spanning the gap. The germline CDR1 and CDR2 sequences are MDHEN and SYDVKM. CDR3 length: 11 residues. The CDR3 loop is CASSFFDEQFF. DNA of the CDR3: TGTGCCAGCAGTTTTTTCGATGAGCAGTTCTTC.

The V call is TRBV6-9, the J call TRBJ2-7; 7 bases agree with TRBD1. Germline CDR1 and CDR2: MNHGY and SVAAGI. The CDR3 consists of 14 residues. The V and J ends lost 6 bases and 6 bases, in that order; junction bases with no gene match: 11. This chain's CDR3 is CASSHRGLRLEQYF. The CDR3 region has the DNA TGTGCCAGCAGCCACAGGGGCCTTCGTCTCGAGCAGTACTTC.

This clone occurred once. The chain links TRBV28 to TRBJ2-1; the match to TRBD2 covers 8 bases. The CDR3 is 18 residues long. V trimming: 3 bases; J trimming: 2 bases; junction bases outside the gene matches: 12. Germline lookup yields CDR1 MDHEN and CDR2 SYDVKM. The CDR3 spells CASSLGLGRKGTYNEQFF. In DNA, the CDR3 is TGTGCCAGCAGTTTGGGACTAGGCAGAAAAGGTACCTACAATGAGCAGTTCTTC.

This clone was counted a few times. The V call is TRBV6-5, the J call TRBJ1-1, with D tentatively TRBD1 (5 bases). Trimming removed 6 bases from V and 5 bases from J, with 16 bases in between. CDR1 and CDR2 from the germline V gene are MNHEY and SVGAGI. The CDR3 has 14 amino acids. CDR3 sequence reads: CASRPGHSGTEAFF. CDR3 in DNA: TGTGCCAGCAGACCGGGGCATAGCGGGACTGAAGCTTTCTTT.

J is TRBJ2-7 and V is TRBV6-1; weak D call: TRBD1 (6 bases). This CDR3 has 13 residues. Trimming cost V 5 bases and J 6 bases, with 14 bases left between them. Germline CDR1 and CDR2: MNHNS and SASEGT. This chain's CDR3 is CASSLKQGSEQYF. CDR3 in DNA: TGTGCCAGCAGTCTTAAACAGGGCTCCGAGCAGTACTTC.

This clone was detected only once. V is TRBV29-1 and J is TRBJ2-7; tentative D call: TRBD2 (5 bases). V lost 5 bases to trimming and J lost 5 bases, with 19 bases between them. Germline assignment: CDR1 SQVTM and CDR2 ANQGSEA. The CDR3 extends over 14 amino acids. CDR3 coding DNA: TGCAGCGTTTTAACGGTGGGAGCAAGCCACGAGCAGTACTTC. This translates into CSVLTVGASHEQYF.

This clone was counted once. The rearrangement uses TRBV28 and TRBJ2-2; TRBD1 aligns across 10 bases. Trimming at V came to 5 bases and at J to 3 bases, leaving 6 bases not matched to a gene. Germline CDR1 is MDHEN and CDR2 is SYDVKM. The CDR3 contains 16 residues. This CDR3 reads CASSLGTGAYTGELFF. The CDR3, as DNA: TGTGCCAGCAGTCTAGGGACAGGGGCGTACACCGGGGAGCTGTTTTTT.

The chain is built from TRBV6-6 and TRBJ2-3; TRBD1 agrees at 8 bases. CDR3 length: 15 amino acids. Germline loops: CDR1 MNHNY, CDR2 SVGAGI (reference sequence). V was clipped by 6 bases and J by 11 bases; unmatched bases: 16. CDR3 nucleotide sequence: TGTGCCAGCAGGACCGGGACAGGCCCCGGAAAGGAGCAGTATTTT. This encodes CASRTGTGPGKEQYF.

This clone turned up a few times. CDR3 region: CASSQDARDTQYF. CDR3 coding DNA: TGCGCCAGCAGCCAAGATGCGCGAGATACGCAGTATTTT. The V and J genes are TRBV4-1 and TRBJ2-3; D uncertain. Germline V gives CDR1 MGHRA, CDR2 YSYEKL. CDR3 size: 13 residues. V was pared by 0 bases and J by 5 bases, with 6 bases between.

The V and J genes are TRBV14 and TRBJ2-7, with D possibly matching TRBD1 (5 bases). Trimming stripped 1 base from V and 0 bases from J, with 13 bases between. Germline-derived CDR1 and CDR2 are SGHDN and FVKESK. The CDR3 is 16 amino acids. The CDR3 is CASSQASGWSSYEQYF. Here the CDR3 DNA reads TGTGCCAGCAGCCAAGCATCAGGGTGGAGCTCCTACGAGCAGTACTTC.

The chain links TRBV18 to TRBJ1-6; possible D gene TRBD1, 5 bases. Trimming left V 1 base short and J 8 bases short, with 18 bases between. Germline V CDR1 and CDR2: KGHSH, LQKENI. The CDR3 extends over 17 amino acids. This chain's CDR3 is CASSPRTRPRGDSPLHF. In DNA, the CDR3 is TGTGCCAGCTCACCACGGACCCGACCCCGGGGGGATTCACCCCTCCACTTT.

The gene calls are TRBV6-5 and TRBJ1-1, with 8 nucleotides matching TRBD1. The J segment lost 3 bases and the V segment lost 2 bases, leaving 2 bases of the junction unmatched. Germline V gene sequence: CDR1 MNHEY, CDR2 SVGAGI. The CDR3 covers 14 residues. CDR3 protein: CASSYQGADTEAFF. The CDR3 DNA sequence: TGTGCCAGCAGTTACCAGGGGGCCGACACTGAAGCTTTCTTT.

CDR3 protein: CASSGREVHPKETQYF. The CDR3 bases are TGTGCCAGCAGTGGCCGGGAGGTCCACCCAAAAGAGACCCAGTACTTC. The chain combines TRBV2 with TRBJ2-5; TRBD2 matches at 7 bases. The length of the CDR3 is 16 residues. The V gene end was trimmed by 4 bases and the J gene end by 3 bases; junction bases not matched to a gene: 11. From germline, CDR1 is SNHLY and CDR2 FYNNEI.

This sequence joins TRBV4-3 and TRBJ2-2; the D is unclear. V was trimmed by 3 bases and J by 3 bases, leaving 11 bases between them. Germline CDR1 LGHNA, CDR2 YSLEER. The CDR3 is 15 amino acids. CDR3 loop: CASSQRWVDTGELFF. In DNA form, the CDR3 reads TGCGCCAGCAGCCAGAGGTGGGTGGACACCGGGGAGCTGTTTTTT.

This chain uses TRBV13 with TRBJ2-7, with 8 bases matching TRBD1. V was pared by 2 bases and J by 4 bases, with 19 bases of the junction left unmatched. The CDR3 sequence is 19 residues long. Per the germline V gene, CDR1 is PRHDT and CDR2 is FYEKMQ (reference sequence). The CDR3 region is CASSLSSRQGIEDRYEQYF. CDR3 in DNA: TGTGCCAGCAGCTTATCTTCGAGACAGGGGATTGAAGATAGGTACGAGCAGTACTTC.

This clone has only a few counts. The CDR3 bases are TGTGCCAGCAAACAGCGGGAGGCTAATGAGCAGTTCTTC. Residues: CASKQREANEQFF. V gene TRBV2 combines with J gene TRBJ2-1; 9 bases match TRBD2. The CDR3 is made up of 13 amino acids. V was clipped by 7 bases and J by 7 bases; unmatched bases: 5. Germline assignment: CDR1 SNHLY and CDR2 FYNNEI.

This clone was found once. This CDR3 is missing its conserved last phenylalanine or tryptophan, likely due to a read error. The chain joins TRBV30 to TRBJ2-7, with TRBD2 identical over 11 bases. V shed 4 bases and J 6 bases; nucleotides not matched to a gene: 5. This CDR3 comprises 13 residues. The germline V gene encodes CDR1 GTSNPN and CDR2 SVGIG (reference sequence). CDR3: CAWNRLAGFEQYL. CDR3 DNA sequence: TGTGCCTGGAATAGACTAGCGGGATTCGAGCAGTACCTC.

This chain uses TRBV6-4 with TRBJ2-7; D is possibly TRBD2 (6 bases). The CDR3 covers 16 residues. Germline values: CDR1 MRHNA, CDR2 SNTAGT. Deletions cut 10 bases from V and 4 bases from J, with 26 bases between. The CDR3 DNA reads TGTGCCATCAACCCCACCCGCGGGGCAGAGGGGTACGAGCAGTACTTC. This translates into CAINPTRGAEGYEQYF.

The CDR3 DNA reads as TGTGCCAGCAGGGGCGACTCCTACGAGCAGTACTTC. Its protein is CASRGDSYEQYF. This rearrangement joins TRBV2 to TRBJ2-7, with unresolved D. The CDR3 loop spans 12 amino acids. CDR1 is SNHLY and CDR2 is FYNNEI in the germline V gene. V shed 6 bases and J shed 0 bases, with 6 bases lying between them.

This clone was recorded at least ten times. This chain joins TRBV7-9 and TRBJ1-2, with unresolved D. This CDR3 spans 12 amino acids. Trimming pared 6 bases from V and 7 bases from J, leaving 12 bases between. CDR1 and CDR2 from the germline V gene are SEHNR and FQNEAQ (reference sequence). The CDR3 is CASRLESFGYTF. The CDR3 DNA reads TGTGCCAGCAGACTTGAAAGTTTTGGCTACACCTTC.